The present T cell receptor (beta chain) was sequenced within a study of TIL therapy for anti-PD-1-resistant metastatic lung cancer. This was the immunoSEQ v3 assay. Data came from immunoSEQ multiplex PCR; TCRdb stores just in-frame clones and leaves some out. The sample consists of under 100,000 clones, under 70% of them appearing once. The CDR3 runs to 15 residues. V gave up 0 bases and J gave up 0 bases, with 4 bases separating them. The germline V gene encodes CDR1 SGHRS and CDR2 YFSETQ. Notes on this clone: Its antigen remains unidentified.

The time point here: pre-treatment sample, taken before nivolumab and TIL therapy. Pleural nodules or supraclavicular lymph nodes made up most of the excised metastases sampled. Stage 4 NSCLC adults joined between 2017 and January 2020. Study-wide points: Many TIL product clones were absent from baseline tumor, suggesting clonal contraction.

The specimen was tumor tissue, collected at baseline. The source of this sequence is a person aged 25-85 years with non-small cell lung cancer. V is TRBV5-1 and J is TRBJ2-6; D remains ambiguous. In nucleotides, the CDR3 is TGCGCCAGCAGCTTGGACGTCTCTGGGGCCAACGTCCTGACTTTC. Its protein product is CASSLDVSGANVLTF.